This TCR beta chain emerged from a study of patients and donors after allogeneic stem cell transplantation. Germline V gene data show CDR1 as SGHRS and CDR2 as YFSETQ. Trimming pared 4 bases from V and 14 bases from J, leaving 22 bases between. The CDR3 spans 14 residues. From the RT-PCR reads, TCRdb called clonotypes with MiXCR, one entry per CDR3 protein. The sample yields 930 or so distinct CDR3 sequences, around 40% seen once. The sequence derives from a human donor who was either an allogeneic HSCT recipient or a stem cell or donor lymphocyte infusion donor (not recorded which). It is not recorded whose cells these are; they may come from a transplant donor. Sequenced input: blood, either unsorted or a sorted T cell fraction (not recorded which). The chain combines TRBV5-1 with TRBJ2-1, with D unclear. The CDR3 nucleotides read TGCGCCAGCAGCCCTGATGAGAGTTCGGCCCTTAAGTTCTTC. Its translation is CASSPDESSALKFF.